The sequence of this T cell receptor beta chain was determined in a study of blood T cell repertoires in COVID-19. This clone was recorded a few times. The CDR3 totals 15 residues. Germline loops: CDR1 SGHTA, CDR2 FQGNSA. Trimming removed 6 bases at V and 2 bases at J, with 17 bases between. Produced via immunoSEQ multiplex PCR; TCRdb's table is partial and in-frame only. The sample consists of 150,000 to 200,000 clones, about 80% of them appearing once. Sequencing was carried out using peripheral blood. The chain uses TRBV7-2 and TRBJ2-7; tentatively, D is TRBD2 (5 bases). The receptor comes from a woman of 80 years or more with acute or convalescent COVID-19. The CDR3 is CASRPGRGQTYEQYF. CDR3 nucleotides: TGTGCCAGCAGGCCAGGACGCGGGCAGACCTACGAGCAGTACTTC.